Following are 10 T cell receptor beta chains from one sample sequenced in a study of a mutant IDH1 vaccine in newly diagnosed glioma. The time point is: week 47, end of study. The study gave 300 ug of mutant IDH1 20-mer peptide per vaccine dose, with topical imiquimod. Only in-frame clones appear in the TCRdb table, and some are missing; sequencing was by immunoSEQ multiplex PCR. Among 25,000 or so clones, around 82% were seen once, and the ten largest hold approximately 2.8%. Their recognized antigens are unknown. The sample was PBMCs, taken from a glioma patient whose treatment included an IDH1 peptide vaccine. The receptors originated from a man between 35 and 55 years old with glioma.

This clone was counted only a few times. J is TRBJ2-1 and V is TRBV18; D is ambiguous. The CDR3 spans 12 residues. From germline, CDR1 is KGHSH and CDR2 LQKENI. V dropped 2 bases and J dropped 7 bases, with 6 bases sitting between them. For the CDR3, the DNA is TGTGCCAGCTCACCAGACCGGAATGAGCAGTTCTTC. It yields the protein CASSPDRNEQFF.

The rearrangement links TRBV5-8 to TRBJ2-1, with TRBD1 matching over 8 bases. The germline gives CDR1 SGHTS, CDR2 YDEGEE. The CDR3 contains 16 residues. With V trimmed by 4 bases and J by 2 bases, 8 bases remained unmatched. CDR3 coding DNA: TGTGCCAGCAGCCTCTTTCGGGGACAGGCCTACAATGAGCAGTTCTTC. Amino acids: CASSLFRGQAYNEQFF.

The V gene is TRBV19, the J gene TRBJ2-5, with 10 positions matching TRBD2. The germline V gene has CDR1 LNHDA and CDR2 SQIVND (reference sequence). The CDR3 sequence is 17 residues long. The V segment lost 0 bases and the J segment 5 bases; nucleotides outside the gene matches: 9. DNA of the CDR3: TGTGCCAGTAGTATAGAGGTGAGGCTAGCGGGAGTGGAGACCCAGTACTTC. Translation gives CASSIEVRLAGVETQYF.

The chain joins TRBV7-2 to TRBJ2-7; no reliable D call. CDR3 length equals 12 residues. Germline CDR1 reads SGHTA; CDR2 reads FQGNSA. V was trimmed by 4 bases and J by 5 bases, leaving 9 bases between them. The CDR3 nucleotides are TGTGCCAGCAGCTCCTACTCGAACGAGCAGTACTTC. Protein product: CASSSYSNEQYF.

This chain links TRBV7-2 with TRBJ2-1; tentatively, D is TRBD2 (7 bases). The CDR3 covers 17 residues. The germline V gene has CDR1 SGHTA and CDR2 FQGNSA. Trimming took off 5 bases at V and 0 bases at J, with 17 bases between the two ends. The CDR3 coding sequence is TGTGCCAGCAGCCCGAAGTGGGGGGGCTACTCCTACAATGAGCAGTTCTTC. This sequence encodes CASSPKWGGYSYNEQFF.

V and J are TRBV11-2 and TRBJ2-7, with 8 nucleotides matching TRBD1. The CDR3 runs to 15 residues. Per germline, CDR1 SGHAT and CDR2 FQNNGV. V trimming: 7 bases; J trimming: 3 bases; junction bases outside the gene matches: 11. The CDR3 sequence: CASTLLPGQGYEQYF. The CDR3 coding sequence is TGTGCCAGCACCCTACTTCCTGGACAGGGCTACGAGCAGTACTTC.

The CDR3 sequence is CAISEGQNQPQHF. In nucleotides, the CDR3 is TGTGCCATCAGTGAAGGACAGAATCAGCCCCAGCATTTT. The V and J genes are TRBV10-3 and TRBJ1-5; weak D call: TRBD1 (6 bases). The CDR3 extends over 13 amino acids. Germline V gene lookup returns CDR1 ENHRY and CDR2 SYGVKD. V gave up 3 bases and J gave up 4 bases, with 7 bases separating them.

The chain joins TRBV5-1 to TRBJ2-7, with TRBD2 matching over 12 bases. This CDR3 spans 15 amino acids. V lost 4 bases and J lost 5; bases outside the gene matches: 7. Germline V gives CDR1 SGHRS, CDR2 YFSETQ. The CDR3 nucleotides read TGCGCCAGCAGCGAGGGACTAGCGGGCGTGAACGAGCAGTACTTC. It codes for CASSEGLAGVNEQYF.

This chain joins TRBV5-1 and TRBJ2-1, with unresolved D. This CDR3 has 17 residues. Per germline, CDR1 SGHRS and CDR2 YFSETQ. The germline V and J ends were trimmed by 0 bases and 1 base, with 14 bases remaining between them. The CDR3 DNA follows: TGCGCCAGCAGCTTGGTTGTACAGTCGAGTTCCTACAATGAGCAGTTCTTC. Amino acids: CASSLVVQSSSYNEQFF.

The chain is built from TRBV9 and TRBJ1-1; the D is unclear. The germline V gene has CDR1 SGDLS and CDR2 YYNGEE. V lost 2 bases to trimming and J lost 5 bases, with 13 bases between them. The CDR3 length is 14 residues. In DNA, the CDR3 is TGTGCCAGCAGCGTCAGCGGAGGTTGGACTGAAGCTTTCTTT. This gives the protein CASSVSGGWTEAFF. Using reference TRBV9 and TRBJ1-1 for the parts outside the CDR3, the full variable domain is DSGVTQTPKHLITATGQRVTLRCSPRSGDLSVYWYQQSLDQGLQFLIQYYNGEERAKGNILERFSAQQFPDLHSELNLSSLELGDSALYFCASSVSGGWTEAFFGQGTRLTVV.